One sample yielded the 21 T cell receptor beta chains listed below, sequenced in a study of CD8 T cells in ankylosing spondylitis. Each CDR3 protein is one row after TCRdb ran MiXCR on the 5' RACE reads. The table shows 200,000 to 250,000 distinct CDR3 sequences, with roughly a third occurring only once. Sequenced input: blood, either unsorted or a sorted T cell fraction (not recorded which). The receptor source for this set is a male donor with ankylosing spondylitis or in good health (not recorded which).

CDR3 region: CSARERGILSYNEQFF. The CDR3 DNA reads as TGCAGTGCTAGAGAAAGGGGGATCCTCTCCTACAATGAGCAGTTCTTC. This chain links TRBV20-1 with TRBJ2-1, with a weak D call TRBD1 (6 bases). The germline V gene has CDR1 DFQATT and CDR2 SNEGSKA (reference sequence). V was pared by 0 bases and J by 0 bases, with 12 bases between. This CDR3 has 16 amino acids.

The chain uses TRBV5-6 and TRBJ1-6; TRBD1 matches at 9 bases. Germline CDR1 reads SGHDT; CDR2 reads YYEEEE. V was pared by 5 bases and J by 13 bases, with 25 bases of the junction left unmatched. This CDR3 contains 19 residues. CDR3 in amino acids: CASRTGTGRWILVIGPLHF. For the CDR3, the DNA is TGTGCCAGCAGAACCGGGACAGGGAGATGGATTTTAGTTATTGGGCCCCTCCACTTT.

V is TRBV11-1 and J is TRBJ1-6; D ambiguous. Germline V gives CDR1 SGHAT, CDR2 FQDESV (reference sequence). The CDR3 totals 13 residues. Trimming left V 5 bases short and J 9 bases short, with 11 bases between. The CDR3 region is CASSLERSSPLHF. CDR3 in DNA: TGTGCCAGCAGCCTAGAAAGGAGTTCACCCCTCCACTTT. The complete variable domain, with remaining parts taken from reference TRBV11-1 and TRBJ1-6, reads EAEVAQSPRYKITEKSQAVAFWCDPISGHATLYWYRQILGQGPELLVQFQDESVVDDSQLPKDRFSAERLKGVDSTLKIQPAELGDSAMYLCASSLERSSPLHFGNGTRLTVT.

The rearrangement joins TRBV5-1 to TRBJ2-3, with D possibly TRBD1 on 6 matching bases. Germline V gene sequence: CDR1 SGHRS, CDR2 YFSETQ. This CDR3 is 16 amino acids long. V was trimmed by 0 bases and J by 3 bases, leaving 14 bases between them. DNA for the CDR3: TGCGCCAGCAGCTTGGCCAGGGGCTCCGGGACAGATACGCAGTATTTT. It is translated as CASSLARGSGTDTQYF.

The table lists this clonotype with a few counts. V gene TRBV10-3 combines with J gene TRBJ2-3, with 7 bases fitting TRBD1. The CDR3 sequence is 15 residues long. Germline CDR1 ENHRY, CDR2 SYGVKD. V lost 3 bases, J lost 0 bases, and 3 bases stayed unmatched. CDR3: CAISDQGVSTDTQYF. DNA of the CDR3: TGTGCCATCAGTGACCAGGGGGTTAGCACAGATACGCAGTATTTT.

This clonotype has just a few counts. This rearrangement joins TRBV4-2 to TRBJ2-7, with D unclear. V was shortened by 0 bases and J by 2 bases, with 8 bases between the two germline ends. From germline, CDR1 is LGHNA and CDR2 YNFKEQ. The CDR3 totals 14 residues. CDR3 DNA: TGTGCCAGCAGCCAAGAGGGCCGAACCTACGAGCAGTACTTC. Translated, it gives CASSQEGRTYEQYF.

The V gene is TRBV20-1, the J gene TRBJ1-4; tentative D call: TRBD1 (6 bases). Germline lookup yields CDR1 DFQATT and CDR2 SNEGSKA (reference sequence). The CDR3 consists of 15 residues. V was clipped by 6 bases and J by 0 bases, with 14 bases between them. CDR3 DNA sequence: TGCAGTGCCTCGGACAGATTAACAACTAATGAAAAACTGTTTTTT. Amino acids: CSASDRLTTNEKLFF.

In its sample, this clonotype was seen once. The chain links TRBV3-1 to TRBJ2-1; TRBD2 matches at 10 bases. Trimming at V came to 7 bases and at J to 2 bases, leaving 11 bases not matched to a gene. Germline CDR1 reads LGHDT; CDR2 reads YNNKEL (reference sequence). This CDR3 is built from 17 residues. The CDR3 DNA is TGTGCCAGCACCCCCCAGGCTAGCGGGGGACCCTACAATGAGCAGTTCTTC. Residues: CASTPQASGGPYNEQFF.

The chain joins TRBV20-1 to TRBJ2-3, with D possibly matching TRBD2 (5 bases). Germline V gene data show CDR1 as DFQATT and CDR2 as SNEGSKA (reference sequence). V lost 4 bases and J 4 bases, leaving 9 bases between the germline ends. The length of the CDR3 is 12 residues. CDR3 protein: CSATEGSDTQYF. The CDR3 DNA reads TGCAGTGCTACAGAGGGCTCAGATACGCAGTATTTT.

This clonotype was seen only a few times. The CDR3 bases are TGCAGTGCTAGAGAGAGCGGCGGGGGGGACTACAATGAGCAGTTCTTC. Encoded protein: CSARESGGGDYNEQFF. The chain couples TRBV20-1 to TRBJ2-1; 9 nucleotides agree with TRBD2. J lost 3 bases, V lost 0 bases, and 6 bases had no gene match. The CDR3 loop spans 16 amino acids. Germline CDR1 and CDR2: DFQATT and SNEGSKA (reference sequence).

J is TRBJ2-3 and V is TRBV5-5, with 13 positions matching TRBD2. CDR1 is SGHKS, CDR2 YYEKEE, per germline (reference sequence). The CDR3 runs 16 residues. Losses at the gene ends were 4 bases for V and 8 bases for J; bases not matched to a gene: 10. CDR3 nucleotide sequence: TGTGCCAGCAGCACTACTAGCGGGGGGGCTTCTGGTACGCAGTATTTT. It codes for CASSTTSGGASGTQYF.

This clonotype turned up a few times. The J gene is TRBJ1-1, the V gene TRBV20-1; D is uncertain. V was trimmed by 0 bases and J by 0 bases, leaving 11 bases between them. The CDR3 sequence is 15 residues long. The germline gives CDR1 DFQATT, CDR2 SNEGSKA (reference sequence). CDR3 nucleotides: TGCAGTGCTAGAGATTACAGCTTCATGAACACTGAAGCTTTCTTT. This encodes CSARDYSFMNTEAFF.

J is TRBJ2-1 and V is TRBV29-1; 11 bases agree with TRBD2. Trimming removed 0 bases from V and 10 bases from J; junction bases left unmatched: 8. In germline, CDR1 is SQVTM, CDR2 ANQGSEA. The CDR3 is 15 amino acids. As DNA, the CDR3 is TGCAGCGTTGAAGATCTAGCGGGGGGCTCTGGGGAGCAGTTCTTC. It codes for CSVEDLAGGSGEQFF.

The genes are TRBV12-3 or TRBV12-4 and TRBJ2-5, with 8 positions matching TRBD2. The CDR3 is made up of 13 amino acids. V trimming: 5 bases; J trimming: 5 bases; junction bases outside the gene matches: 4. CDR3 amino acids: CASSLGTRETQYF. In DNA form, the CDR3 reads TGTGCCAGCAGTCTCGGGACTAGGGAGACCCAGTACTTC.

This clonotype was detected a few times. The chain recombines TRBV7-9 with TRBJ1-2; the D gene is possibly TRBD1 (6 bases). This CDR3 contains 14 residues. V lost 5 bases and J 4 bases, leaving 14 bases between the germline ends. Germline V gene data show CDR1 as SEHNR and CDR2 as FQNEAQ (reference sequence). Here the CDR3 reads CASSTLTGPYGYTF. The CDR3 nucleotides are TGTGCCAGCAGCACCCTGACAGGCCCCTATGGCTACACCTTC.

The chain joins TRBV20-1 to TRBJ1-5; D uncertain. Germline V gives CDR1 DFQATT, CDR2 SNEGSKA (reference sequence). The CDR3 spans 14 residues. Between the trimmed V and J ends, which lost 2 bases and 1 base, there was a span of 9 bases. The CDR3 DNA follows: TGCAGTGCTAGATCGGAAATCAGCAATCAGCCCCAGCATTTT. The encoded protein is CSARSEISNQPQHF.

This clonotype has a count of ten or more. The rearrangement joins TRBV29-1 to TRBJ2-5; D not certain. The germline V gene has CDR1 SQVTM and CDR2 ANQGSEA. The CDR3 extends over 13 amino acids. V shed 7 bases and J shed 0 bases, with 12 bases lying between them. CDR3 sequence reads: CSGTDQHQETQYF. The DNA for the CDR3 is TGCAGCGGGACCGACCAACACCAAGAGACCCAGTACTTC.

Only a few counts were recorded for this clonotype. This chain uses TRBV20-1 with TRBJ2-7; D is possibly TRBD1 or TRBD2 (5 bases each). This CDR3 contains 13 residues. Germline assignment: CDR1 DFQATT and CDR2 SNEGSKA (reference sequence). V was shortened by 6 bases and J by 0 bases, with 12 bases between the two germline ends. The CDR3 DNA follows: TGCAGTGCACGGGACGTCGACTCCTACGAGCAGTACTTC. Protein sequence: CSARDVDSYEQYF.

The J gene is TRBJ2-6, the V gene TRBV18; tentative D call: TRBD1 (5 bases). CDR3 length equals 15 residues. V lost 6 bases, J lost 0 bases, and 9 bases lay in between. CDR1 and CDR2 from the germline V gene are KGHSH and LQKENI. This CDR3 reads CASSPGSSGANVLTF. In DNA, the CDR3 is TGTGCCAGCTCTCCAGGGTCCTCTGGGGCCAACGTCCTGACTTTC.

The gene calls are TRBV10-2 and TRBJ2-5; possible D gene TRBD2, 5 bases. V lost 9 bases and J 4 bases, leaving 18 bases between the germline ends. The germline V gene has CDR1 WSHSY and CDR2 SAAADI. This CDR3 has 14 residues. The DNA of the CDR3 is TGCGCCAGTTGGCCGCGCCGGGGTGCAGAGACCCAGTACTTC. Its translation: CASWPRRGAETQYF.

This clonotype occurred a few times. J is TRBJ2-1 and V is TRBV5-1; TRBD2 aligns across 11 bases. The CDR3 has 15 residues. Unmatched junction bases numbered 3, after V lost 0 bases and J lost 7 bases. Germline V gene data show CDR1 as SGHRS and CDR2 as YFSETQ. The CDR3 DNA sequence: TGCGCCAGCAGCTTGGGACTAGCGGGGCAGAATGAGCAGTTCTTC. It specifies CASSLGLAGQNEQFF.